This entry lists 10 T cell receptor beta chains sequenced from one sample in a study of neurological immune-mediated disorders. From the 5' RACE reads, TCRdb called clonotypes with MiXCR, one entry per CDR3 protein. Seen here are tens of thousands of distinct CDR3 sequences, around 3.4% observed once, and the top ten hold just under 3%. Sequencing used PBMCs. These receptors all come from a woman between 50 and 59 years old with multiple sclerosis.

This clonotype was observed at least ten times. The V and J genes are TRBV12-3 or TRBV12-4 and TRBJ1-2; the match to TRBD1 covers 9 bases. This CDR3 region has 13 residues. Trimming took 7 bases from V and 8 from J; bases not matched to a gene: 8. CDR3 region: CASKRDRAGGYTF. DNA for the CDR3: TGTGCCAGCAAACGGGACAGGGCAGGGGGCTACACCTTC.

This clonotype has at least ten counts. This CDR3 is CASGGFGLQETQYF. CDR3 nucleotide sequence: TGTGCCAGCGGGGGGTTTGGGTTACAAGAGACCCAGTACTTC. The chain uses TRBV28 and TRBJ2-5; possible D gene TRBD2, 6 bases. Germline CDR1 MDHEN, CDR2 SYDVKM. This CDR3 is 14 amino acids long. V lost 8 bases to trimming and J lost 2 bases, with 15 bases between them.

This clonotype was recorded many times. V is TRBV7-9 and J is TRBJ2-7; 7 nucleotides match TRBD1. V dropped 4 bases and J dropped 2; count of bases not matched to a gene: 5. CDR1 is SEHNR and CDR2 is FQNEAQ in the germline V gene (reference sequence). This CDR3 spans 14 amino acids. CDR3 coding DNA: TGTGCCAGCAGCTCCACAGGGGCCCCCTACGAGCAGTACTTC. This gives the protein CASSSTGAPYEQYF. Full variable domain (rest looked up from reference TRBV7-9 and TRBJ2-7): DTGVSQNPRHKITKRGQNVTFRCDPISEHNRLYWYRQTLGQGPEFLTYFQNEAQLEKSRLLSDRFSAERPKGSFSTLEIQRTEQGDSAMYLCASSSTGAPYEQYFGPGTRLTVT.

This clonotype showed up many times. The chain is built from TRBV15 and TRBJ2-7; D is uncertain. V lost 1 base and J lost 3, with 7 bases in between. CDR3 length equals 13 residues. Per germline, CDR1 LNHNV and CDR2 YYDKDF (reference sequence). The CDR3 reads CATSRVIGYEQYF. The CDR3 nucleotides are TGTGCCACCAGCAGAGTAATTGGCTACGAGCAGTACTTC.

This clonotype has ten or more counts. The J gene is TRBJ1-1, the V gene TRBV5-1, with D hard to call. Trimming removed 0 bases from V and 2 bases from J, with 11 bases in between. The germline gives CDR1 SGHRS, CDR2 YFSETQ. The CDR3 is made up of 15 amino acids. The CDR3 DNA is TGCGCCAGCAGCTTGGGTCGGGTAGAAAACACTGAAGCTTTCTTT. Its protein product is CASSLGRVENTEAFF.

The table lists this clonotype with many counts. V and J are TRBV6-2 or TRBV6-3 and TRBJ1-2; D is unresolved. CDR3 length: 13 residues. V was trimmed by 6 bases and J by 4 bases, leaving 12 bases between them. CDR1 and CDR2 from the germline V gene are MNHEY and SVGEGT. In DNA, the CDR3 is TGTGCCAGCAGGGCCCGGACGGGCTATGGCTACACCTTC. Its protein is CASRARTGYGYTF.

Notes on this clonotype: Being one base from a much bigger clone, this may be a read error. The chain links TRBV28 to TRBJ1-5, with TRBD1 identical over 10 bases. Germline V lookup: CDR1 MDHEN, CDR2 SYDVKM. This CDR3 contains 15 residues. The CDR3 DNA sequence: TGTGCCAGCAGTAAGGGAGACAGGGGGCGAAGGGCCCAGAATTTT. It yields the protein CASSKGDRGRRAQNF. The complete variable domain, with remaining parts taken from reference TRBV28 and TRBJ1-5, reads DVKVTQSSRYLVKRTGEKVFLECVQDMDHENMFWYRQDPGLGLRLIYFSYDVKMKEKGDIPEGYSVSREKKERFSLILESASTNQTSMYLCASSKGDRGRRAQNFGDGTRLSIL.

The table lists this clonotype with many counts. The CDR3 sequence is CASSLSHRQGGSYEQYF. CDR3 in DNA: TGCGCCAGCAGCTTGTCCCACCGACAGGGAGGATCCTACGAGCAGTACTTC. The genes are TRBV5-1 and TRBJ2-7; possibly TRBD1 for D (7 bases). Germline V gene data show CDR1 as SGHRS and CDR2 as YFSETQ. V lost 1 base, J lost 1 base, and 18 bases lay in between. This CDR3 has 17 residues. Full variable domain (remainder filled in from reference TRBV5-1 and TRBJ2-7): KAGVTQTPRYLIKTRGQQVTLSCSPISGHRSVSWYQQTPGQGLQFLFEYFSETQRNKGNFPGRFSGRQFSNSRSEMNVSTLELGDSALYLCASSLSHRQGGSYEQYFGPGTRLTVT.

This clonotype was detected many times. The chain has TRBV20-1 and TRBJ2-1; D might be TRBD1 (6 bases). Per the germline V gene, CDR1 is DFQATT and CDR2 is SNEGSKA (reference sequence). The CDR3 loop spans 15 amino acids. V lost 0 bases and J 1 base, leaving 10 bases between the germline ends. DNA of the CDR3: TGCAGTGCTAGAGATCCAGGGGCGTCCTACAATGAGCAGTTCTTC. This sequence encodes CSARDPGASYNEQFF.

This clonotype occurred many times. The J gene is TRBJ1-1, the V gene TRBV9; TRBD1 matches 10 bases. The junction had 14 bases not matched to a gene; V was cut back by 4 bases and J by 5 bases. From germline, CDR1 is SGDLS and CDR2 YYNGEE. CDR3 length: 17 residues. Here the CDR3 DNA reads TGTGCCAGCAGCTCCCGGGGACAGGGGACCGAGGGTACTGAAGCTTTCTTT. This gives the protein CASSSRGQGTEGTEAFF.